Following are 24 T cell receptor beta chains from one sample sequenced in a study of early T cells in non-severe SARS-CoV-2 infection. TCRdb reprocessed the 5' RACE reads via MiXCR and lists one record per CDR3 protein. This sample carries 60,000 to 65,000 distinct CDR3 sequences, approximately 9.2% of them seen once, and the ten largest clones take roughly 13%. The sample here was whole blood, taken at baseline. Receptors originate from an adult who was a healthcare worker with PCR-confirmed SARS-CoV-2 infection or an uninfected control (not recorded which).

V is TRBV4-3 and J is TRBJ2-1, with D perhaps TRBD1 or TRBD2 (5 bases each). This CDR3 is built from 17 residues. Trimming pared 0 bases from V and 4 bases from J, leaving 16 bases between. Germline values: CDR1 LGHNA, CDR2 YSLEER. The CDR3 nucleotides read TGCGCCAGCAGCCAAGATTACTCCCGGGGACGATACAATGAGCAGTTCTTC. This codes for CASSQDYSRGRYNEQFF.

This clonotype was seen more than once but under ten times. The chain is built from TRBV7-6 and TRBJ2-3, with D unresolved. CDR1 is SGHVS, CDR2 FNYEAQ, per germline. The CDR3 has 14 residues. Trimming pared 4 bases from V and 1 base from J, leaving 9 bases between. The CDR3 coding sequence is TGTGCCAGCAGCTACGGAGCAGGCACAGATACGCAGTATTTT. This sequence encodes CASSYGAGTDTQYF.

The CDR3 region is CASSIGGSYEQYF. CDR3 DNA sequence: TGTGCCAGCAGCATCGGGGGATCCTACGAGCAGTACTTC. This chain joins TRBV7-3 and TRBJ2-7; possible D gene TRBD2, 6 bases. Trimming removed 5 bases from V and 1 base from J, with 9 bases in between. There are 13 residues in the CDR3. Per germline, CDR1 SGHTA and CDR2 FQGTGA.

The chain has TRBV10-3 and TRBJ2-1; 12 nucleotides line up with TRBD2. The CDR3 has 16 amino acids. Germline values: CDR1 ENHRY, CDR2 SYGVKD. With V trimmed by 3 bases and J by 7 bases, 7 bases remained unmatched. The CDR3 protein is CAISEGLAGGENEQFF. In nucleotides, the CDR3 is TGTGCCATCAGTGAAGGGCTAGCGGGAGGGGAGAATGAGCAGTTCTTC.

The chain employs TRBV7-2 and TRBJ2-1, with D unclear. Germline V CDR1 and CDR2: SGHTA, FQGNSA. This CDR3 spans 13 amino acids. The V end lost 3 bases, the J end lost 6 bases, and 9 bases lay between the germline ends. This CDR3 is CASSLTPLNEQFF. DNA for the CDR3: TGTGCCAGCAGCTTGACACCCCTCAATGAGCAGTTCTTC.

V is TRBV7-9 and J is TRBJ1-6, with D possibly matching TRBD1 (5 bases). The length of the CDR3 is 13 residues. Germline CDR1 is SEHNR and CDR2 is FQNEAQ (reference sequence). The V gene lost 4 bases and the J gene lost 10 bases, with 11 bases spanning the gap. The DNA of the CDR3 is TGTGCCAGCAGCTCCCAAGGGGAATCACCCCTCCACTTT. This translates into CASSSQGESPLHF.

This clonotype showed up many times. This rearrangement joins TRBV20-1 to TRBJ2-5; 7 bases agree with TRBD2. Germline CDR1 is DFQATT and CDR2 is SNEGSKA (reference sequence). The trim removed 0 bases at V and 5 bases at J, leaving 9 bases unmatched. CDR3 length equals 15 residues. In nucleotides, the CDR3 is TGCAGTGCTAGAGATCGTCGGGACTATACGGAGACCCAGTACTTC. Its protein is CSARDRRDYTETQYF.

This clonotype has at least ten counts. The J gene is TRBJ2-7, the V gene TRBV18; 11 bases are shared with TRBD2. The CDR3 length is 14 residues. Trimming removed 4 bases from V and 2 bases from J; junction bases left unmatched: 1. From germline, CDR1 is KGHSH and CDR2 LQKENI. CDR3 residues: CASSLLAGAYEQYF. CDR3 bases: TGTGCCAGCTCACTACTAGCGGGAGCCTACGAGCAGTACTTC.

This clonotype was seen only a few times. The chain is built from TRBV4-1 and TRBJ1-6; D remains ambiguous. The CDR3 has 13 amino acids. V lost 0 bases to trimming and J lost 14 bases, with 11 bases between them. Germline CDR1 and CDR2: MGHRA and YSYEKL. This CDR3 reads CASSQDKGSALHF. The CDR3 bases are TGCGCCAGCAGCCAAGATAAGGGCTCGGCCCTCCACTTT.

This clonotype has more than one count but fewer than ten. The V and J genes are TRBV6-6 and TRBJ2-5, with D tentatively TRBD1 or TRBD2 (5 bases each). Germline CDR1 and CDR2: MNHNY and SVGAGI (reference sequence). V lost 8 bases and J 5 bases, leaving 9 bases between the germline ends. The CDR3 is 11 amino acids. The chain's CDR3 is CASLEGETQYF. CDR3 nucleotides: TGTGCCAGCCTCGAGGGGGAGACCCAGTACTTC.

This chain uses TRBV20-1 with TRBJ2-2, with 9 bases aligning to TRBD1. This CDR3 has 16 residues. Per germline, CDR1 DFQATT and CDR2 SNEGSKA (reference sequence). Unmatched junction bases numbered 8, after V lost 1 base and J lost 5 bases. The CDR3 DNA is TGCAGTGCTAGAGGATACAGGGGGCGGAGGACCGGGGAGCTGTTTTTT. This sequence encodes CSARGYRGRRTGELFF.

This clonotype was detected only a few times. CDR3 nucleotide sequence: TGTGCCAGCAGTTTATTTCTTTCCTACGAGCAGTACTTC. Protein product: CASSLFLSYEQYF. This chain connects TRBV27 to TRBJ2-7, with unresolved D. V was pared by 1 base and J by 1 base, with 5 bases between. Germline CDR1 is MNHEY and CDR2 is SMNVEV (reference sequence). This CDR3 is 13 amino acids long.

This clonotype has a handful of counts. The V and J genes are TRBV18 and TRBJ2-7; TRBD2 is a possible D gene (5 bases). V was shortened by 2 bases and J by 3 bases, with 8 bases between the two germline ends. Germline-derived CDR1 and CDR2 are KGHSH and LQKENI. The CDR3 consists of 13 residues. CDR3 sequence reads: CASSPARDYEQYF. CDR3 DNA sequence: TGTGCCAGCTCACCAGCGAGGGACTACGAGCAGTACTTC. The whole variable domain, remainder taken from reference TRBV18 and TRBJ2-7, is NAGVMQNPRHLVRRRGQEARLRCSPMKGHSHVYWYRQLPEEGLKFMVYLQKENIIDESGMPKERFSAEFPKEGPSILRIQQVVRGDSAAYFCASSPARDYEQYFGPGTRLTVT.

There are a few counts of this clonotype. V gene TRBV6-2 or TRBV6-3 combines with J gene TRBJ2-7; D unclear. V was cut by 2 bases and J by 7 bases, with 9 bases left in between. Germline CDR1 reads MNHEY; CDR2 reads SVGEGT. The CDR3 extends over 12 amino acids. The DNA for the CDR3 is TGTGCCAGCAGTTACACCTTGATGGAGCAGTACTTC. Its protein product is CASSYTLMEQYF.

This clonotype was found a few times. V and J are TRBV12-3 or TRBV12-4 and TRBJ2-7, with D uncertain. Trimming shortened V by 8 bases and J by 0 bases, and 14 bases separated the two germline ends. CDR3 size: 14 residues. The CDR3 DNA follows: TGTGCCAGCGCTTTTCCTTATGGCTCCTACGAGCAGTACTTC. This gives the protein CASAFPYGSYEQYF.

This clonotype was picked up a small number of times. This chain connects TRBV7-8 to TRBJ2-7; D ambiguous. Germline V gene sequence: CDR1 SGHVS, CDR2 FQNEAQ. The CDR3 consists of 13 residues. Between the trimmed V and J ends, which lost 3 bases and 1 base, there was a span of 7 bases. The CDR3: CASSFSNSYEQYF. The CDR3 coding sequence is TGTGCCAGCAGCTTTTCGAATTCCTACGAGCAGTACTTC.

This clonotype occurred a few times. A much larger clone lies a single base off, so this may be a read error. The chain employs TRBV6-2 or TRBV6-3 and TRBJ1-1; no definite D call. Germline loops: CDR1 MNHEY, CDR2 SVGEGT. This CDR3 comprises 13 residues. The chain's CDR3 is CANSYQAGTEAFF. The CDR3 nucleotides read TGTGCCAACAGTTATCAGGCCGGGACTGAAGCTTTCTTT.

V and J are TRBV5-1 and TRBJ1-2; D unresolved. Germline V CDR1 and CDR2: SGHRS, YFSETQ. The CDR3 has 13 residues. Trimming took 4 bases from V and 0 from J, leaving 7 bases between them. DNA for the CDR3: TGCGCCAGCAGCGACGGGTCTAACTATGGCTACACCTTC. Its protein product is CASSDGSNYGYTF.

The chain joins TRBV6-5 to TRBJ1-5; the match to TRBD1 covers 8 bases. The V segment lost 6 bases and the J segment 4 bases; nucleotides outside the gene matches: 5. CDR3 length: 14 residues. Germline values: CDR1 MNHEY, CDR2 SVGAGI. The CDR3 DNA reads TGTGCCAGCAGAGGACAGGGAGGAAATCAGCCCCAGCATTTT. Protein sequence: CASRGQGGNQPQHF.

This clonotype appeared a few times. V usage is TRBV20-1 and J usage is TRBJ2-5, with D uncertain. The CDR3 is made up of 11 amino acids. Germline assignment: CDR1 DFQATT and CDR2 SNEGSKA (reference sequence). With 6 bases removed from V and 2 bases from J, the gap between germline ends came to 7 bases. CDR3 residues: CSARLQETQYF. CDR3 DNA: TGCAGTGCGAGACTTCAAGAGACCCAGTACTTC.

This clonotype was recorded a few times. This chain links TRBV30 with TRBJ1-2, with 12 bases matching TRBD1. Germline V gives CDR1 GTSNPN, CDR2 SVGIG (reference sequence). Trimming removed 2 bases from V and 7 bases from J; junction bases left unmatched: 5. The CDR3 length is 14 residues. For the CDR3, the DNA is TGTGCCTGGAGTAGGGACAGGGGGCACAGTGGCTACACCTTC. Translation gives CAWSRDRGHSGYTF.

The chain uses TRBV11-2 and TRBJ2-3; TRBD1 aligns across 8 bases. CDR1 and CDR2 (germline): SGHAT, FQNNGV. The V and J ends lost 5 bases and 3 bases, in that order; junction bases with no gene match: 7. The CDR3 spans 15 residues. DNA of the CDR3: TGTGCCAGCAGCCCTCGACAGGGGAGGACAGATACGCAGTATTTT. Protein: CASSPRQGRTDTQYF.

The rearrangement joins TRBV6-2 or TRBV6-3 to TRBJ1-2; the match to TRBD1 covers 7 bases. The CDR3 sequence is 16 residues long. The trim removed 2 bases at V and 5 bases at J, leaving 11 bases unmatched. Per germline, CDR1 MNHEY and CDR2 SVGEGT. The CDR3 sequence is CASSYRLTGLAYGYTF. The CDR3 DNA sequence: TGTGCCAGCAGTTACCGCCTGACAGGGCTTGCATATGGCTACACCTTC.

This chain's CDR3 is CASSTWDGRSTSNQPQHF. Here the CDR3 DNA reads TGTGCCAGCAGCACGTGGGACGGCCGTTCTACAAGCAATCAGCCCCAGCATTTT. This chain uses TRBV7-9 with TRBJ1-5; D might be TRBD1 (5 bases). The CDR3 is made up of 18 amino acids. V was pared by 5 bases and J by 1 base, with 21 bases between. Germline V CDR1 and CDR2: SEHNR, FQNEAQ (reference sequence).